This T cell receptor beta chain was recovered during a study of molecular identifiers for immune sequencing clone quantification. TCRdb processed the PCR reads anew with MiXCR; each CDR3 protein has one entry. Of around 54,000 distinct CDR3 sequences in the sample, roughly a quarter were seen once. In its sample, this clonotype was seen many times. V gave up 0 bases and J gave up 2 bases; unmatched junction bases: 8. This CDR3 has 17 amino acids. Germline V gives CDR1 LGHNA, CDR2 YSLEER. This receptor was taken from a human donor in good health. Some libraries in this study had Jurkat cell RNA spiked in. V usage is TRBV4-3 and J usage is TRBJ2-7; 9 bases fit TRBD1. Sequences were obtained from naive CD8+ T cells from blood, with Jurkat cell RNA spiked in. The sample's subset: FACS-sorted CD8+CD4-CCR7+CD45RA+ naive T cells. CDR3 DNA: TGCGCCAGCAGCCAAGATAGGATGGGGACAGGGACCTACGAGCAGTACTTC. Encoded protein: CASSQDRMGTGTYEQYF.